The 6 T cell receptor beta chains given below trace back to one sample, sequenced in a study of T-cell memory formation after mild COVID-19. TCRdb reanalysed the 5' RACE reads using MiXCR and keeps one entry per CDR3 protein. The profile shows approximately 300,000 distinct CDR3 sequences, approximately 16% of them singletons. Sequencing was done on a sample of PBMCs or a T cell subset sorted from them (not recorded which). The receptors derive from a man between 18 and 29 years old who had mild COVID-19 (a few samples of this study predate the infection). Cell type and time point are not known.

This clonotype was detected a few times. The chain joins TRBV9 to TRBJ2-7, with a possible D match to TRBD2 (6 bases). Trimming took off 0 bases at V and 2 bases at J, with 9 bases between the two ends. The CDR3 has 14 residues. The germline V gene has CDR1 SGDLS and CDR2 YYNGEE. In DNA form, the CDR3 reads TGTGCCAGCAGCGTAGGGGACTTGACCTACGAGCAGTACTTC. Its translation is CASSVGDLTYEQYF. Complete variable domain (other parts from reference TRBV9 and TRBJ2-7): DSGVTQTPKHLITATGQRVTLRCSPRSGDLSVYWYQQSLDQGLQFLIQYYNGEERAKGNILERFSAQQFPDLHSELNLSSLELGDSALYFCASSVGDLTYEQYFGPGTRLTVT.

This clonotype was found a few times. V gene TRBV5-1 combines with J gene TRBJ2-5; no definite D call. CDR1 and CDR2 from the germline V gene are SGHRS and YFSETQ. V was clipped by 3 bases and J by 2 bases, with 17 bases between them. There are 16 residues in the CDR3. The chain's CDR3 is CASSSLLIPVQETQYF. The CDR3 DNA is TGCGCCAGCAGCTCCCTCCTTATACCAGTTCAAGAGACCCAGTACTTC. Full variable domain (missing parts from reference TRBV5-1 and TRBJ2-5): KAGVTQTPRYLIKTRGQQVTLSCSPISGHRSVSWYQQTPGQGLQFLFEYFSETQRNKGNFPGRFSGRQFSNSRSEMNVSTLELGDSALYLCASSSLLIPVQETQYFGPGTRLLVL.

This clonotype has only a few counts. The chain employs TRBV7-8 and TRBJ2-3, with D hard to call. This CDR3 region has 14 residues. V dropped 5 bases and J dropped 6 bases, with 15 bases sitting between them. Germline CDR1 and CDR2: SGHVS and FQNEAQ. CDR3 loop: CASSISRIVDTQYF. In nucleotides, the CDR3 is TGTGCCAGCAGCATCTCTAGAATTGTCGATACGCAGTATTTT.

This chain links TRBV7-9 with TRBJ1-2, with 7 bases fitting TRBD1. The J segment lost 4 bases and the V segment lost 5 bases, leaving 10 bases of the junction unmatched. In germline, CDR1 is SEHNR, CDR2 FQNEAQ (reference sequence). The CDR3 spans 15 residues. In DNA, the CDR3 is TGTGCCAGCAGCCCCGGGACAGTGGGCCTCTATGGCTACACCTTC. Amino acid sequence: CASSPGTVGLYGYTF.

This clonotype was seen many times. The V and J genes are TRBV3-1 and TRBJ2-7; possible D gene TRBD2, 6 bases. V lost 3 bases to trimming and J lost 6 bases, with 6 bases between them. Per the germline V gene, CDR1 is LGHDT and CDR2 is YNNKEL (reference sequence). CDR3 length: 11 amino acids. The chain's CDR3 is CASSQGGEQYF. CDR3 nucleotides: TGTGCCAGCAGCCAGGGGGGCGAGCAGTACTTC.

This chain connects TRBV5-1 to TRBJ2-5; unclear D gene. Germline V gene lookup returns CDR1 SGHRS and CDR2 YFSETQ. Trimming pared 0 bases from V and 5 bases from J, leaving 8 bases between. This CDR3 comprises 13 residues. CDR3 DNA: TGCGCCAGCAGCTTGGGGGAAGGGGAGACCCAGTACTTC. Protein sequence: CASSLGEGETQYF.